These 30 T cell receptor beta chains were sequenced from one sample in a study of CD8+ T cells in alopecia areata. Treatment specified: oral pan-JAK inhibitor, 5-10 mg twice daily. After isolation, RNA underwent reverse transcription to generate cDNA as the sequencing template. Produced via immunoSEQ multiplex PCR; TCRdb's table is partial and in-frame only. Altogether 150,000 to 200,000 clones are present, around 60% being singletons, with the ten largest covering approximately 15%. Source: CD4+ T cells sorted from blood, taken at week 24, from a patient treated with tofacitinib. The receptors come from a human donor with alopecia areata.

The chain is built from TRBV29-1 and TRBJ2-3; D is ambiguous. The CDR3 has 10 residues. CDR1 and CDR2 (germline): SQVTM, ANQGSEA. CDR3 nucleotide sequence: TGCAGTTCGATGGGGGATACGCAGTATTTT. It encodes CSSMGDTQYF.

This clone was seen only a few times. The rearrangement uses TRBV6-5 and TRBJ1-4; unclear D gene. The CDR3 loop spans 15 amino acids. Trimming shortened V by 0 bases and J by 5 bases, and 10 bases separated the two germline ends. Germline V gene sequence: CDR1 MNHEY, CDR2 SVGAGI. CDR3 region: CASSYSGRMNEKLFF. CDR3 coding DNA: TGTGCCAGCAGTTACTCCGGCAGGATGAATGAAAAACTGTTTTTT.

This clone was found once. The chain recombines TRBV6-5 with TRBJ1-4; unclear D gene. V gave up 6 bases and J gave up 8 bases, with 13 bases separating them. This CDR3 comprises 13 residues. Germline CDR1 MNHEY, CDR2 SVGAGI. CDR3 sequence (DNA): TGTGCCAGCAGGGCGGGTGGGAGAGAAAAACTGTTTTTT. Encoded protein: CASRAGGREKLFF.

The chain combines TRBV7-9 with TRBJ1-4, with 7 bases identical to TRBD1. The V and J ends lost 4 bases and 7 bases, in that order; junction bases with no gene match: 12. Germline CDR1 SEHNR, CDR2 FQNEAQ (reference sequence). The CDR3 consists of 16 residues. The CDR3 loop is CASSSTRQGGGEKLFF. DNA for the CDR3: TGTGCCAGCAGCTCCACGAGACAGGGTGGTGGTGAAAAACTGTTTTTT.

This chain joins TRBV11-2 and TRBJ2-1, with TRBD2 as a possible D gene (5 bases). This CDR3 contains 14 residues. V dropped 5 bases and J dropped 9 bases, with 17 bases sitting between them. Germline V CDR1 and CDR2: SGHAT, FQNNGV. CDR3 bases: TGTGCCAGCAGCCCTAGCTTTCGATCCGGTGAGCAGTTCTTC. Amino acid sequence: CASSPSFRSGEQFF.

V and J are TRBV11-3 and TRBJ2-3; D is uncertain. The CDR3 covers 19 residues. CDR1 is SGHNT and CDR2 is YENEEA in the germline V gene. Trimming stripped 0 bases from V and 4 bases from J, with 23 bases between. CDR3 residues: CASSLDWQHGSQGPDTQYF. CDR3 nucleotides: TGTGCCAGCAGCTTAGATTGGCAACACGGATCCCAAGGCCCAGATACGCAGTATTTT.

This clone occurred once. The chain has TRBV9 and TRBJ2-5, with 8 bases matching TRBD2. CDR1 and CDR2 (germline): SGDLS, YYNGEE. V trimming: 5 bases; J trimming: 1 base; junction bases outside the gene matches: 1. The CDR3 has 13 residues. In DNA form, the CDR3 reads TGTGCCAGCAGTGGGACTAGCCAAGAGACCCAGTACTTC. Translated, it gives CASSGTSQETQYF.

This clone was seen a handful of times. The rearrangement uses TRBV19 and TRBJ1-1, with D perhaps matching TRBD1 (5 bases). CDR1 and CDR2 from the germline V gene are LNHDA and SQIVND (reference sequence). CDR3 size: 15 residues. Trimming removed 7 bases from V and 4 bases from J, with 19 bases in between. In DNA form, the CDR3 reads TGTGCCAGTACCCATCGGGCGGGTCAGGGCACTGAAGCTTTCTTT. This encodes CASTHRAGQGTEAFF.

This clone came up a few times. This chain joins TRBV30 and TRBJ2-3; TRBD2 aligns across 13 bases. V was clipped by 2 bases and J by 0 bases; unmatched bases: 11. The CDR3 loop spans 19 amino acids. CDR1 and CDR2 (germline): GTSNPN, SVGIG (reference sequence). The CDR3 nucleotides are TGTGCCTGGAGTTTAGGACTAGCGGGGGATACCTCTAGCACAGATACGCAGTATTTT. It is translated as CAWSLGLAGDTSSTDTQYF.

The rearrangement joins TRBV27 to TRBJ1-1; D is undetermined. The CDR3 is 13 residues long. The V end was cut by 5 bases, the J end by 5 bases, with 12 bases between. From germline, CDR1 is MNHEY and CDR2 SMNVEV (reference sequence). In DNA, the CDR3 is TGTGCCAGCAGTCCATCGGTCCGGACTGAAGCTTTCTTT. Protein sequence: CASSPSVRTEAFF.

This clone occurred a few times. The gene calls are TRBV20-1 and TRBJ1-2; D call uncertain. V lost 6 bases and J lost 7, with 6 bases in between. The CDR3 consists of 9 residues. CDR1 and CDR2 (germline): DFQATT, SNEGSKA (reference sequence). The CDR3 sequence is CSAIAGYTF. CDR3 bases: TGCAGTGCGATAGCTGGCTACACCTTC.

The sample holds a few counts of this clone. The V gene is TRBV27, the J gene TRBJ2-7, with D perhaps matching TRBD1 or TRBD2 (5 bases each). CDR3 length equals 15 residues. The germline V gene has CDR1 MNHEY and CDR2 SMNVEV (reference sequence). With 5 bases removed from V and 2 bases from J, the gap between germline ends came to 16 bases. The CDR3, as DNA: TGTGCCAGCAGTGAAACCGGGACGGCCACCTACGAGCAGTACTTC. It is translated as CASSETGTATYEQYF.

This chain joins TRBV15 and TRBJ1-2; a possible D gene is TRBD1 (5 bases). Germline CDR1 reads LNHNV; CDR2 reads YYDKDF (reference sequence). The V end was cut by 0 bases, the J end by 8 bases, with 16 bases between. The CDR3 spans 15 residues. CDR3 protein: CATSREVGTDRGYTF. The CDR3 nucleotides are TGTGCCACCAGCAGAGAGGTTGGGACCGACCGGGGCTACACCTTC.

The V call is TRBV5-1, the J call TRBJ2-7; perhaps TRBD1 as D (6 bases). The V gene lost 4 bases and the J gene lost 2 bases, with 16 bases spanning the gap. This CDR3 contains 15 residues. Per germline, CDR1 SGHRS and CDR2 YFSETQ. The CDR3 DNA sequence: TGCGCCAGCAGCAATGGGGCAGGGGCTACCTACGAGCAGTACTTC. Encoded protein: CASSNGAGATYEQYF.

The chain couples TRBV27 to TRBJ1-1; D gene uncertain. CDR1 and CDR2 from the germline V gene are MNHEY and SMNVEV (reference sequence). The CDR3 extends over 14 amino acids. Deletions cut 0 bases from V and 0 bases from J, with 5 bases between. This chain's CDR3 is CASSLSDVNTEAFF. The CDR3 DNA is TGTGCCAGCAGTTTATCGGATGTGAACACTGAAGCTTTCTTT.

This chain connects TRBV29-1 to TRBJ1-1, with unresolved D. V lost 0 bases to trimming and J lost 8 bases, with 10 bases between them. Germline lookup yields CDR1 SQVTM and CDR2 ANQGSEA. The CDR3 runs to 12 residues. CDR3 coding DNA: TGCAGCGTTGAAGATCTTCCGGCCGAAGCTTTCTTT. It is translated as CSVEDLPAEAFF.

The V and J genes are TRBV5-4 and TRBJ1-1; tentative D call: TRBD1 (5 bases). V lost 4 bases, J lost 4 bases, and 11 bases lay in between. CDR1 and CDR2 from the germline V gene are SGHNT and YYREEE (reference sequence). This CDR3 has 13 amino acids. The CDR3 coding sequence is TGTGCCAGCAGCCTGGTAGGGGTCACTGAAGCTTTCTTT. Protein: CASSLVGVTEAFF. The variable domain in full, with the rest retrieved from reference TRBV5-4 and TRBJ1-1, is ETGVTQSPTHLIKTRGQQVTLRCSSQSGHNTVSWYQQALGQGPQFIFQYYREEENGRGNFPPRFSGLQFPNYSSELNVNALELDDSALYLCASSLVGVTEAFFGQGTRLTVV.

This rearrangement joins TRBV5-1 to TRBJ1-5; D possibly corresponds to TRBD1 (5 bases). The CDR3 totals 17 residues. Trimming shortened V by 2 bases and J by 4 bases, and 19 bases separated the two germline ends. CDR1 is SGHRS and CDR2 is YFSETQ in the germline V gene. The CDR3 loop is CASSFARGRQPNQPQHF. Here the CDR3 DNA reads TGCGCCAGCAGCTTTGCGAGAGGGAGACAGCCAAATCAGCCCCAGCATTTT.

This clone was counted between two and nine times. Here the CDR3 DNA reads TGTGCCAGCAGTTTCCTCATGACAGGGGGCGAGAACGAGCAGTACTTC. Encoded protein: CASSFLMTGGENEQYF. This chain connects TRBV27 to TRBJ2-7; 10 positions agree with TRBD1. Per germline, CDR1 MNHEY and CDR2 SMNVEV (reference sequence). The V gene end was trimmed by 3 bases and the J gene end by 5 bases; junction bases not matched to a gene: 10. CDR3 size: 16 residues.

CDR3 sequence (DNA): TGTGCCTGGAGCAAACTAGCGGGGGATGAGCAGTTCTTC. It encodes CAWSKLAGDEQFF. V gene TRBV30 combines with J gene TRBJ2-1; TRBD2 matches at 11 bases. Per germline, CDR1 GTSNPN and CDR2 SVGIG (reference sequence). J lost 8 bases, V lost 3 bases, and 3 bases had no gene match. This CDR3 has 13 amino acids.

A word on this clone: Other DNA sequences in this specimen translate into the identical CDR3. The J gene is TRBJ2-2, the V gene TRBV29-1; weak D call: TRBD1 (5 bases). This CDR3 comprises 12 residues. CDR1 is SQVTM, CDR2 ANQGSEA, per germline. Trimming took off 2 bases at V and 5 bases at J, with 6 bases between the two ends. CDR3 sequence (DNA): TGCAGCGTTGAAAGGGGAACCGGGGAGCTGTTTTTT. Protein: CSVERGTGELFF.

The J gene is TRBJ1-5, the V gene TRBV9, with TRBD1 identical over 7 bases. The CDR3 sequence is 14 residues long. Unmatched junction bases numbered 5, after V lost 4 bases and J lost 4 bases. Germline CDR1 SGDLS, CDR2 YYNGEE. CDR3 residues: CASSPGGMNQPQHF. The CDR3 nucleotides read TGTGCCAGCAGCCCAGGGGGGATGAATCAGCCCCAGCATTTT.

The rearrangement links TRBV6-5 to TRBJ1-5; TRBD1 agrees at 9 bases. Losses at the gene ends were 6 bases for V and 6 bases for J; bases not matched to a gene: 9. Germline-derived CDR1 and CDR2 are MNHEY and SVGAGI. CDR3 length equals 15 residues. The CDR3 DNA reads TGTGCCAGCAGCTCCGGACAGGGGATTGGTCAGCCCCAGCATTTT. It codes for CASSSGQGIGQPQHF.

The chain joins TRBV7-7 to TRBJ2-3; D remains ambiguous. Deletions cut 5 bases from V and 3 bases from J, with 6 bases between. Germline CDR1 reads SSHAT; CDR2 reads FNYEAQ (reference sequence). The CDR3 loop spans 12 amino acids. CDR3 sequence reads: CASSPSTDTQYF. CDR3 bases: TGTGCCAGCAGCCCTTCTACAGATACGCAGTATTTT.

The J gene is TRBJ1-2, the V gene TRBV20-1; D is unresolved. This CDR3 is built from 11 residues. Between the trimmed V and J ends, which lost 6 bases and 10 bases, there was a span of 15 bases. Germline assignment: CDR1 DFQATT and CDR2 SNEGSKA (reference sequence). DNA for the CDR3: TGCAGTGCCATTCCCCAACGTTTCTACACCTTC. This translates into CSAIPQRFYTF.

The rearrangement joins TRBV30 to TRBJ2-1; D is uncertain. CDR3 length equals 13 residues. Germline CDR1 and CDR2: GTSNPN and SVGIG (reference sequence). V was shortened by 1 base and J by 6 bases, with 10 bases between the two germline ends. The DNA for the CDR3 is TGTGCCTGGAGTGGCGGCAGGACCAATGAGCAGTTCTTC. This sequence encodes CAWSGGRTNEQFF.

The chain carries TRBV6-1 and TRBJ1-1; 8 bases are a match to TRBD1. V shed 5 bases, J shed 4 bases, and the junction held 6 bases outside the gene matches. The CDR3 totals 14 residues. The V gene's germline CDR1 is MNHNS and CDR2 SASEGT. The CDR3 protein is CASSTSTGGTEAFF. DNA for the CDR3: TGTGCCAGCAGTACTTCCACAGGGGGCACTGAAGCTTTCTTT.

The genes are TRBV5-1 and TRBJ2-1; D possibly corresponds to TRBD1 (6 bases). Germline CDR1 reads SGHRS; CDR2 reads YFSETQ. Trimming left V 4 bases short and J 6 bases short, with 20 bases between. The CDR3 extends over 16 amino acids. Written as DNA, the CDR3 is TGCGCCAGCAGCCCTACCGGGACAACTACCCCCAATGAGCAGTTCTTC. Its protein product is CASSPTGTTTPNEQFF.

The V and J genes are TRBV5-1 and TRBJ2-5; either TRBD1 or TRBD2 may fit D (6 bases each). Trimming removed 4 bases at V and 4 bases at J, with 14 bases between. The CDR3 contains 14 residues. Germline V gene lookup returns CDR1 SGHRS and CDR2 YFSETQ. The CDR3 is CASSNREAGETQYF. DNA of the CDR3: TGCGCCAGCAGCAACAGGGAGGCAGGAGAGACCCAGTACTTC.

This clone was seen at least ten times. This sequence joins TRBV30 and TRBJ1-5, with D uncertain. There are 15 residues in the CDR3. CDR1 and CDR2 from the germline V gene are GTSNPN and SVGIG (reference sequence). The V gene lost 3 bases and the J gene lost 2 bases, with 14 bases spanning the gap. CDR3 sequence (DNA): TGTGCCTGGAGAGTCGGAGGTTCGGGCAATCAGCCCCAGCATTTT. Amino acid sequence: CAWRVGGSGNQPQHF. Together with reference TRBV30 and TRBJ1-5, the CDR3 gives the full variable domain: SQTIHQWPATLVQPVGSPLSLECTVEGTSNPNLYWYRQAAGRGLQLLFYSVGIGQISSEVPQNLSASRPQDRQFILSSKKLLLSDSGFYLCAWRVGGSGNQPQHFGDGTRLSIL.